This TCR beta chain stems from a study of vaccination effects on CD4 cells after COVID-19. Study results and limitations: The vaccine-induced clones of healthy vaccinees included only 1 of 255 that cross-reacted with common cold coronaviruses.

In the ViraFEST assay, antigen-specific CD4+ clonotypes were identified by expansion after peptide-pool stimulation. The authors isolated CD4+ T cells after more than eight days of culture. Every well housed around 2.1 million PBMC, which grew in culture alongside 10 IU/ml IL-2 and about 10 ug/ml peptides. Details on this clone: What it recognizes is unknown.

Sequenced by immunoSEQ multiplex PCR; TCRdb stores in-frame clones only, minus some. The sample consists of about 54,000 clones, approximately 79% of them appearing once. Germline values: CDR1 MDHEN, CDR2 SYDVKM. V dropped 6 bases and J dropped 0 bases, with 14 bases sitting between them. The CDR3 loop spans 15 amino acids. The sequencing used CD4+ T cells from PBMCs cultured with HCoV-229E spike peptides, collected before COVID-19 vaccination. This receptor was obtained from a human donor who received a COVID-19 vaccine. This chain connects TRBV28 to TRBJ1-2; D is unresolved. CDR3 protein: CASRVGFVPNYGYTF. DNA of the CDR3: TGTGCCAGCAGGGTAGGGTTTGTTCCTAACTATGGCTACACCTTC.